This TCR beta chain was recorded in a study of early T cells in non-severe SARS-CoV-2 infection. This clonotype appeared a few times. The CDR3 runs 14 residues. V lost 5 bases and J lost 7, with 17 bases in between. TCRdb reprocessed the 5' RACE reads via MiXCR and lists one record per CDR3 protein. The table has around 84,000 distinct CDR3 sequences, about 12% seen once. Sequenced: whole blood. The chain links TRBV12-3 or TRBV12-4 to TRBJ1-2; no firm D call. The source is an adult who was a healthcare worker with PCR-confirmed SARS-CoV-2 infection or an uninfected control (not recorded which). The CDR3 protein is CASSPPGRVLGYTF. The CDR3 DNA reads as TGTGCCAGCAGTCCTCCCGGGAGGGTTCTTGGCTACACCTTC.